The 26 T cell receptor beta chains listed next were all sequenced from one sample in a study of T cells in Graves' hyperthyroidism and ophthalmopathy. The investigators amplified TCR beta CDR3 regions from RNA transcripts. A first-round RT-PCR of the TCR CDR3 used the HTBI primer set. MiXCR, applied by TCRdb to the multiplex PCR reads, yields one record per CDR3 protein. The data show 490,000 or so distinct CDR3 sequences, with 22% seen just once and roughly 49% held by the top ten. Specimen: blood. These receptors came from an older woman with Graves' ophthalmopathy.

At least ten counts were recorded for this clonotype. V gene TRBV6-1 combines with J gene TRBJ2-1, with D tentatively TRBD2 (6 bases). V was trimmed by 6 bases and J by 0 bases, leaving 12 bases between them. This CDR3 is built from 15 residues. Germline lookup yields CDR1 MNHNS and CDR2 SASEGT. This CDR3 is CASSGSLSSYNEQFF. As DNA, the CDR3 is TGTGCCAGCAGCGGGAGCCTAAGCTCCTACAATGAGCAGTTCTTC.

The V call is TRBV20-1, the J call TRBJ2-1; 9 positions match TRBD2. This CDR3 is built from 16 residues. J gave up 9 bases and V 2 bases, and 14 bases lay outside the gene matches. The germline gives CDR1 DFQATT, CDR2 SNEGSKA (reference sequence). The CDR3 region is CSARRAGVAGASEQFF. The CDR3 nucleotides read TGCAGTGCTAGACGGGCCGGAGTAGCGGGAGCATCTGAGCAGTTCTTC.

This clonotype was counted many times. V gene TRBV3-1 combines with J gene TRBJ2-7, with D perhaps TRBD2 (6 bases). The CDR3 totals 14 residues. Germline lookup yields CDR1 LGHDT and CDR2 YNNKEL (reference sequence). The V end lost 5 bases, the J end lost 6 bases, and 17 bases lay between the germline ends. The chain's CDR3 is CASSGTGLGGEQYF. In DNA form, the CDR3 reads TGTGCCAGCAGCGGTACGGGACTCGGAGGCGAGCAGTACTTC.

This clonotype occurred many times. This chain links TRBV20-1 with TRBJ2-1, with 9 bases that match TRBD2. The CDR3 covers 15 residues. The V and J ends lost 1 base and 6 bases, in that order; junction bases with no gene match: 7. The V gene's germline CDR1 is DFQATT and CDR2 SNEGSKA (reference sequence). CDR3 amino acids: CSARVGSGRGNEQFF. Here the CDR3 DNA reads TGCAGTGCTAGAGTGGGTAGCGGGAGAGGCAATGAGCAGTTCTTC.

The chain joins TRBV7-2 to TRBJ2-3, with D possibly being TRBD2 (6 bases). The V and J ends lost 8 bases and 2 bases respectively, with 23 bases between them. Germline-derived CDR1 and CDR2 are SGHTA and FQGNSA. The CDR3 has 17 residues. The CDR3 is CASSPQGAGSATDTQYF. In DNA form, the CDR3 reads TGTGCCAGCTCACCACAAGGCGCGGGAAGCGCCACAGATACGCAGTATTTT.

This clonotype was detected only a few times. One end of the junction fails to match germline, which may point to a read error. The chain employs TRBV25-1 and TRBJ2-7, with 7 bases identical to TRBD2. The CDR3 runs 14 residues. CDR1 and CDR2 (germline): MGHDK, SYGVNS. The CDR3, as DNA: TGTGCCAGCACTGAAGCGGGGTTCTCCTACGAGCAGTACTTC. As protein: CASTEAGFSYEQYF.

This clonotype was observed at least ten times. The chain carries TRBV2 and TRBJ2-3; D could derive from TRBD1 or TRBD2 (5 bases each). The CDR3 length is 15 residues. Germline CDR1 is SNHLY and CDR2 is FYNNEI. Trimming shortened V by 5 bases and J by 2 bases, and 14 bases separated the two germline ends. The CDR3 here is CASSLRDALTDTQYF. DNA for the CDR3: TGTGCCAGCAGTCTCCGGGACGCCCTCACAGATACGCAGTATTTT.

This clonotype has ten or more counts. V and J are TRBV7-9 and TRBJ1-2, with TRBD1 identical over 8 bases. Germline V lookup: CDR1 SEHNR, CDR2 FQNEAQ (reference sequence). Trimming at V came to 3 bases and at J to 8 bases, leaving 5 bases not matched to a gene. The CDR3 is 13 residues long. The CDR3 DNA reads TGTGCCAGCAGCTTCGGACAGGGCGGGGGCTACACCTTC. Translation: CASSFGQGGGYTF.

The genes are TRBV20-1 and TRBJ2-3; TRBD2 matches 11 bases. V was clipped by 5 bases and J by 4 bases; unmatched bases: 5. The CDR3 sequence is 14 residues long. Germline assignment: CDR1 DFQATT and CDR2 SNEGSKA (reference sequence). Here the CDR3 DNA reads TGCAGTGCTCCCTTAGCGGGAGGGGCAGATACGCAGTATTTT. Translated: CSAPLAGGADTQYF.

This clonotype was observed a handful of times. The chain recombines TRBV30 with TRBJ1-2; the D gene is possibly TRBD1 (5 bases). The germline V and J ends were trimmed by 1 base and 3 bases, with 18 bases remaining between them. Germline V CDR1 and CDR2: GTSNPN, SVGIG (reference sequence). The CDR3 is made up of 16 amino acids. The CDR3 nucleotides are TGTGCCTGGAGTGGACTTTACTACCAGGGTCACTATGGCTACACCTTC. This sequence encodes CAWSGLYYQGHYGYTF.

This clonotype has more than one count but fewer than ten. This CDR3 reads CASSVGWQRSTEAFF. The CDR3 DNA follows: TGTGCCAGCAGCGTAGGATGGCAGAGGAGCACTGAAGCTTTCTTT. J is TRBJ1-1 and V is TRBV9; D not resolved. The V end was cut by 0 bases, the J end by 4 bases, with 13 bases between. CDR3 length: 15 amino acids. Germline V gene data show CDR1 as SGDLS and CDR2 as YYNGEE.

The chain combines TRBV12-5 with TRBJ2-1, with D possibly being TRBD2 (5 bases). The CDR3 spans 13 residues. Germline V gives CDR1 LGHNT, CDR2 FRNRAP. Trimming stripped 0 bases from V and 12 bases from J, with 12 bases between. The chain's CDR3 is CASGLVGALGQFF. In DNA, the CDR3 is TGTGCTAGTGGTTTGGTGGGAGCTCTCGGGCAGTTCTTC.

The V call is TRBV12-3 or TRBV12-4, the J call TRBJ2-1; D is unclear. V dropped 3 bases and J dropped 8 bases, with 8 bases sitting between them. The CDR3 covers 12 residues. CDR3 loop: CASSFPRDEQFF. CDR3 coding DNA: TGTGCCAGCAGTTTTCCTAGGGATGAGCAGTTCTTC.

This clonotype was seen ten or more times. V usage is TRBV11-2 and J usage is TRBJ1-5, with D unclear. Trimming took off 2 bases at V and 7 bases at J, with 9 bases between the two ends. CDR3 length: 13 residues. Germline CDR1 is SGHAT and CDR2 is FQNNGV. The CDR3 spells CASSLQVRQPQHF. CDR3 DNA: TGTGCCAGCAGCTTACAGGTCCGCCAGCCCCAGCATTTT.

Only a few counts were recorded for this clonotype. The rearrangement links TRBV20-1 to TRBJ2-5; D may be TRBD1 or TRBD2 (5 bases each). Germline V gives CDR1 DFQATT, CDR2 SNEGSKA (reference sequence). The CDR3 is made up of 15 amino acids. Trimming stripped 0 bases from V and 2 bases from J, with 13 bases between. CDR3 region: CSARDPGTPQETQYF. Here the CDR3 DNA reads TGCAGTGCTAGAGATCCTGGGACGCCTCAAGAGACCCAGTACTTC.

This clonotype has a handful of counts. The chain uses TRBV7-9 and TRBJ1-5; TRBD1 might be the D (5 bases). The CDR3 is made up of 13 amino acids. The ends were cut back, 5 bases at V and 5 bases at J, with 10 bases in the middle. The germline V gene has CDR1 SEHNR and CDR2 FQNEAQ (reference sequence). As DNA, the CDR3 is TGTGCCAGCAGCCAGACAGCAGATCAGCCCCAGCATTTT. The encoded protein is CASSQTADQPQHF.

The V gene is TRBV29-1, the J gene TRBJ1-2; D is perhaps TRBD1 (6 bases). CDR3 length equals 11 residues. Trimming took 6 bases from V and 8 from J, leaving 13 bases between them. CDR1 SQVTM and CDR2 ANQGSEA come from the germline V gene. CDR3 coding DNA: TGCAGCGTGAGGAGGGGGGACGGCTACACCTTC. This encodes CSVRRGDGYTF.

This clonotype was seen a handful of times. The chain recombines TRBV11-2 with TRBJ2-1; TRBD2 aligns across 8 bases. This CDR3 is 15 amino acids long. CDR1 is SGHAT, CDR2 FQNNGV, per germline. V shed 1 base and J 9 bases; nucleotides not matched to a gene: 8. This CDR3 reads CASSLALGRVSEQFF. The CDR3 region has the DNA TGTGCCAGCAGCTTAGCGCTCGGGAGGGTGAGTGAGCAGTTCTTC.

This clonotype has only a few counts. This rearrangement joins TRBV11-2 to TRBJ2-7, with 7 positions matching TRBD1. Germline CDR1 and CDR2: SGHAT and FQNNGV. With 2 bases clipped from V and 5 bases from J, the junction kept 9 bases outside the gene matches. The CDR3 spans 15 residues. This CDR3 reads CASSLKARGSHEQYF. As DNA, the CDR3 is TGTGCCAGCAGCTTAAAGGCCAGGGGGTCACACGAGCAGTACTTC.

This clonotype occurred a few times. The gene calls are TRBV6-1 and TRBJ1-2; D unresolved. The CDR3 has 13 residues. Between the trimmed V and J ends, which lost 6 bases and 2 bases, there was a span of 10 bases. Germline V gives CDR1 MNHNS, CDR2 SASEGT. CDR3 coding DNA: TGTGCCAGCAGCCCCGTCCTAAACTATGGCTACACCTTC. Amino acids: CASSPVLNYGYTF.

This clonotype was observed many times. The rearrangement uses TRBV28 and TRBJ1-1, with a weak D call TRBD1 (6 bases). Germline-derived CDR1 and CDR2 are MDHEN and SYDVKM. V lost 8 bases and J 5 bases, leaving 18 bases between the germline ends. The CDR3 sequence is 14 residues long. The CDR3 DNA follows: TGTGCCAGCGGGCGCAGGGGCTCCTGGACTGAAGCTTTCTTT. Protein product: CASGRRGSWTEAFF.

This clonotype turned up a few times. The V call is TRBV30, the J call TRBJ2-7; the D gene is possibly TRBD2 (6 bases). V dropped 4 bases and J dropped 4 bases, with 11 bases sitting between them. The germline V gene has CDR1 GTSNPN and CDR2 SVGIG (reference sequence). The CDR3 is made up of 12 amino acids. CDR3 in amino acids: CAWKKLAYEQYF. The CDR3 DNA follows: TGTGCCTGGAAAAAACTAGCTTACGAGCAGTACTTC.

The chain combines TRBV19 with TRBJ1-2; D gene ambiguous. This CDR3 region has 13 residues. Trimming pared 1 base from V and 6 bases from J, leaving 9 bases between. The V gene's germline CDR1 is LNHDA and CDR2 SQIVND (reference sequence). DNA for the CDR3: TGTGCCAGTAGTATAGGTCAGTTTGATGGCTACACCTTC. Translated, it gives CASSIGQFDGYTF.

This clonotype was observed many times. V gene TRBV10-3 combines with J gene TRBJ1-1; TRBD1 is a possible D gene (5 bases). Germline lookup yields CDR1 ENHRY and CDR2 SYGVKD. V was shortened by 4 bases and J by 3 bases, with 12 bases between the two germline ends. CDR3 length equals 14 residues. CDR3 amino acids: CAISADTGDTEAFF. The CDR3 DNA is TGTGCCATCAGTGCTGACACGGGGGACACTGAAGCTTTCTTT.

This clonotype was seen a few times. The chain joins TRBV27 to TRBJ2-7; D uncertain. CDR3 length: 14 amino acids. Germline lookup yields CDR1 MNHEY and CDR2 SMNVEV (reference sequence). Trimming stripped 0 bases from V and 5 bases from J, with 11 bases between. CDR3 sequence reads: CASSLSGFLDEQYF. The CDR3 DNA reads as TGTGCCAGCAGTTTATCAGGGTTCCTGGACGAGCAGTACTTC.

This clonotype showed up many times. The rearrangement uses TRBV7-2 and TRBJ1-4; D gene ambiguous. This CDR3 comprises 14 residues. Germline lookup yields CDR1 SGHTA and CDR2 FQGNSA. Trimming took off 0 bases at V and 5 bases at J, with 7 bases between the two ends. This CDR3 is CASSLAGINEKLFF. In DNA form, the CDR3 reads TGTGCCAGCAGCTTAGCCGGAATCAATGAAAAACTGTTTTTT.